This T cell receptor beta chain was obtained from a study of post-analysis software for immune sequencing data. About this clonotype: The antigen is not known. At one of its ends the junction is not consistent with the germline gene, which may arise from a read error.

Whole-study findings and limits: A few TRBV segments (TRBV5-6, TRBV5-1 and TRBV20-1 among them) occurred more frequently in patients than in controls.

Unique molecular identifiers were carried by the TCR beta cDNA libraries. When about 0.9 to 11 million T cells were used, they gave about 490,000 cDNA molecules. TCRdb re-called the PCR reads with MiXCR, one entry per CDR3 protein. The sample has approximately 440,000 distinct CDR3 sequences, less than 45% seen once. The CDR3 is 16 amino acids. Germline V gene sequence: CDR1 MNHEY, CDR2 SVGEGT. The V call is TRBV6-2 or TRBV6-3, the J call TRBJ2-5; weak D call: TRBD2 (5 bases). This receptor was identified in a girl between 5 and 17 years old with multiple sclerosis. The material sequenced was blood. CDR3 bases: TGTGCCAGCGGTTACACAGATAGCGTATACCAAGAGACCCAGTACTTC. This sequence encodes CASGYTDSVYQETQYF.